The 26 T cell receptor beta chains reported below all come from one sample, sequenced in a study of cytomegalovirus exposure and HLA in healthy donors (dated by TCRdb to the late 2010s). Receptor amplification or capture employed the immunoSEQ multiplex PCR assay. For the multiplex PCR, a mixture combining 60 forward primers for TCR Vbeta segments and 13 reverse primers for TCR Jbeta segments was used. What TCRdb holds here is the immuneACCESS table cut down to in-frame rearrangements. Part of the clones is not present; checked against another copy, under half of the missing clones reflect an unresolved V gene, and the others are unexplained. The sample table holds roughly 160,000 clones, of which roughly 80% were seen once. Of the sample, nearly 2.5% falls within the top ten clones. Sequencing was done on a sample of PBMCs. All receptors come from a male donor in good health and CMV-seronegative.

CDR3 nucleotides: TGCGCCAGCAGCGAAGCCGGGACAGAGAACTACGAGCAGTACTTC. It yields the protein CASSEAGTENYEQYF. The chain employs TRBV5-1 and TRBJ2-7; 7 bases map to TRBD1. CDR3 size: 15 residues. CDR1 and CDR2 (germline): SGHRS, YFSETQ. Trimming cost V 4 bases and J 3 bases; bases outside gene matches: 10. The whole variable domain, remainder taken from reference TRBV5-1 and TRBJ2-7, is KAGVTQTPRYLIKTRGQQVTLSCSPISGHRSVSWYQQTPGQGLQFLFEYFSETQRNKGNFPGRFSGRQFSNSRSEMNVSTLELGDSALYLCASSEAGTENYEQYFGPGTRLTVT.

This sequence joins TRBV30 and TRBJ2-7; a possible D gene is TRBD1 (6 bases). Trimming took 5 bases from V and 0 from J, leaving 11 bases between them. Germline lookup yields CDR1 GTSNPN and CDR2 SVGIG (reference sequence). The CDR3 spans 13 residues. DNA for the CDR3: TGTGCCTGGGCCACAGGGACCTCCTACGAGCAGTACTTC. Translation: CAWATGTSYEQYF.

V gene TRBV19 combines with J gene TRBJ1-5, with D maybe TRBD1 (5 bases). The germline gives CDR1 LNHDA, CDR2 SQIVND (reference sequence). Trimming cost V 8 bases and J 4 bases, with 15 bases left between them. This CDR3 region has 14 residues. Written as DNA, the CDR3 is TGTGCCAGTTCCGCCAATGGGGGGAATCAGCCCCAGCATTTT. Translation: CASSANGGNQPQHF.

The chain combines TRBV27 with TRBJ1-2; D is possibly TRBD1 (6 bases). Trimming removed 0 bases from V and 4 bases from J, with 9 bases in between. Germline V gene lookup returns CDR1 MNHEY and CDR2 SMNVEV (reference sequence). The CDR3 spans 14 residues. CDR3 sequence (DNA): TGTGCCAGCAGTTTATCCGGGGGGCTCTATGGCTACACCTTC. This gives the protein CASSLSGGLYGYTF.

The rearrangement uses TRBV6-1 and TRBJ2-4; 10 bases fit TRBD2. Germline lookup yields CDR1 MNHNS and CDR2 SASEGT. The CDR3 has 12 amino acids. V lost 2 bases, J lost 15 bases, and 4 bases stayed unmatched. The chain's CDR3 is CASSEISGGWYF. The CDR3 region has the DNA TGTGCCAGCAGTGAAATTAGCGGGGGGTGGTACTTC.

This chain connects TRBV5-1 to TRBJ2-5, with TRBD1 matching over 10 bases. J gave up 3 bases and V 4 bases, and 6 bases lay outside the gene matches. Germline V gives CDR1 SGHRS, CDR2 YFSETQ. CDR3 length: 15 amino acids. The DNA of the CDR3 is TGCGCCAGCAGCCTGGACAGGGGGATCGAAGAGACCCAGTACTTC. Encoded protein: CASSLDRGIEETQYF.

This sequence joins TRBV4-1 and TRBJ2-2; D possibly corresponds to TRBD1 (5 bases). The CDR3 consists of 15 residues. V lost 4 bases to trimming and J lost 2 bases, with 11 bases between them. Germline loops: CDR1 MGHRA, CDR2 YSYEKL. The chain's CDR3 is CASSPETVNTGELFF. CDR3 nucleotides: TGCGCCAGCAGCCCCGAGACAGTTAACACCGGGGAGCTGTTTTTT.

This clone was seen a handful of times. The chain joins TRBV5-1 to TRBJ2-3; 9 bases agree with TRBD1. The CDR3 has 16 residues. J lost 3 bases, V lost 0 bases, and 5 bases had no gene match. CDR1 is SGHRS, CDR2 YFSETQ, per germline. Written as DNA, the CDR3 is TGCGCCAGCAGCTTGGCCCCTGGACAGGGGACAGATACGCAGTATTTT. Translation gives CASSLAPGQGTDTQYF.

This clone was seen a few times. V usage is TRBV5-4 and J usage is TRBJ1-4, with TRBD1 matching 7 bases. Trimming at V came to 4 bases and at J to 5 bases, leaving 11 bases not matched to a gene. Germline V lookup: CDR1 SGHNT, CDR2 YYREEE (reference sequence). This CDR3 region has 16 residues. CDR3 region: CASSRGQKRSNEKLFF. DNA of the CDR3: TGTGCCAGCAGCCGGGGACAGAAGAGATCGAATGAAAAACTGTTTTTT.

The V and J genes are TRBV19 and TRBJ2-7, with a possible D match to TRBD1 (6 bases). The germline V gene has CDR1 LNHDA and CDR2 SQIVND (reference sequence). The CDR3 is made up of 15 amino acids. Trimming cost V 4 bases and J 7 bases, with 20 bases left between them. This CDR3 is CASSRPGQPAWEQYF. As DNA, the CDR3 is TGTGCCAGTAGTAGACCGGGACAACCAGCGTGGGAGCAGTACTTC.

The chain recombines TRBV13 with TRBJ2-5; 7 bases map to TRBD2. Matching the DNA end better, TRBJ2-7 makes the J call doubtful. The CDR3 is 17 residues long. The V gene's germline CDR1 is PRHDT and CDR2 FYEKMQ (reference sequence). DNA of the CDR3: TGTGCCAGCAGCTCACTTAGCGGGCGGGAACTTTACTACGAGCAGTACTTC. This encodes CASSSLSGRELYYEQYF.

This sequence joins TRBV9 and TRBJ2-1; TRBD2 matches at 8 bases. V lost 4 bases, J lost 4 bases, and 13 bases stayed unmatched. Germline V CDR1 and CDR2: SGDLS, YYNGEE. CDR3 length equals 17 residues. CDR3 nucleotide sequence: TGTGCCAGCAGCCCCCGAGAAGCGGGAGTGGGATACAATGAGCAGTTCTTC. As protein: CASSPREAGVGYNEQFF.

The chain has TRBV30 and TRBJ2-7; 13 bases line up with TRBD2. This CDR3 is built from 14 residues. After removal of 0 bases from V and 6 bases from J, the junction contained 2 bases not matched to a gene. The germline CDR1 and CDR2 sequences are GTSNPN and SVGIG (reference sequence). CDR3 in amino acids: CAWSVGTSGIEQYF. CDR3 DNA: TGTGCCTGGAGTGTCGGGACTAGCGGGATCGAGCAGTACTTC.

The rearrangement uses TRBV5-4 and TRBJ2-7; 11 positions agree with TRBD2. There are 17 residues in the CDR3. V dropped 0 bases and J dropped 0; count of bases not matched to a gene: 5. Germline CDR1 is SGHNT and CDR2 is YYREEE (reference sequence). Written as DNA, the CDR3 is TGTGCCAGCAGCTTGGGTCTAGCGGGAGGTCTCTCCTACGAGCAGTACTTC. It translates to CASSLGLAGGLSYEQYF.

The V call is TRBV7-2, the J call TRBJ2-1; tentatively, D is TRBD1 (5 bases). The V end was cut by 5 bases, the J end by 4 bases, with 18 bases between. The CDR3 sequence is 16 residues long. Germline V CDR1 and CDR2: SGHTA, FQGNSA. CDR3 sequence reads: CASSPPDIFKYNEQFF. CDR3 DNA sequence: TGTGCCAGCAGCCCCCCGGACATTTTTAAGTACAATGAGCAGTTCTTC.

This chain uses TRBV5-8 with TRBJ2-5; the match to TRBD1 covers 7 bases. The closer fit of TRBJ2-7 to the DNA end suggests the J call may be wrong. Germline CDR1 is SGHTS and CDR2 is YDEGEE. This CDR3 comprises 15 residues. CDR3: CASTVQGRPLYEQYF. CDR3 bases: TGTGCCAGCACGGTACAGGGGCGCCCTCTATACGAGCAGTACTTC.

V usage is TRBV7-9 and J usage is TRBJ1-4; D is uncertain. Germline loops: CDR1 SEHNR, CDR2 FQNEAQ (reference sequence). Trimming left V 1 base short and J 6 bases short, with 9 bases between. The CDR3 extends over 14 amino acids. Written as DNA, the CDR3 is TGTGCCAGCAGCTTAGTAGGGCGGGATGAAAAACTGTTTTTT. Its translation is CASSLVGRDEKLFF.

V gene TRBV30 combines with J gene TRBJ1-2; D is unclear. The CDR3 runs 14 residues. Germline assignment: CDR1 GTSNPN and CDR2 SVGIG (reference sequence). Deletions cut 4 bases from V and 1 base from J, with 13 bases between. The CDR3 DNA sequence: TGTGCCTGGAAGCGGGATCACGTTAACTATGGCTACACCTTC. It codes for CAWKRDHVNYGYTF.

This clone was seen once. The chain uses TRBV11-2 and TRBJ1-1, with a weak D call TRBD1 (6 bases). Trimming pared 5 bases from V and 1 base from J, leaving 17 bases between. The CDR3 loop spans 16 amino acids. CDR1 and CDR2 (germline): SGHAT, FQNNGV. The CDR3 here is CASSLAPGHQNTEAFF. The CDR3 coding sequence is TGTGCCAGCAGCCTGGCCCCGGGACACCAGAACACTGAAGCTTTCTTT. The full variable domain, completed using reference TRBV11-2 and TRBJ1-1, is EAGVAQSPRYKIIEKRQSVAFWCNPISGHATLYWYQQILGQGPKLLIQFQNNGVVDDSQLPKDRFSAERLKGVDSTLKIQPAKLEDSAVYLCASSLAPGHQNTEAFFGQGTRLTVV.

The V call is TRBV29-1, the J call TRBJ1-2; a weak D match, TRBD1 (5 bases). Germline values: CDR1 SQVTM, CDR2 ANQGSEA. Trimming removed 6 bases at V and 7 bases at J, with 18 bases between. The CDR3 extends over 13 amino acids. The CDR3 nucleotides are TGCAGCGTAACGACGGAAGGAAGGGGTGGCTACACCTTC. This sequence encodes CSVTTEGRGGYTF.

This clone has more than one count but fewer than ten. The sample has other DNA sequences that encode this CDR3 too. The CDR3 here is CASSLTELNTEAFF. CDR3 bases: TGCGCCAGCAGCCTGACAGAGCTGAACACTGAAGCTTTCTTT. The V gene is TRBV5-1, the J gene TRBJ1-1; a weak D match, TRBD1 (5 bases). The CDR3 spans 14 residues. Per germline, CDR1 SGHRS and CDR2 YFSETQ. Trimming cost V 4 bases and J 0 bases, with 10 bases left between them.

The rearrangement links TRBV7-9 to TRBJ2-2; 7 bases map to TRBD1. The CDR3 has 15 amino acids. With V trimmed by 5 bases and J by 4 bases, 7 bases remained unmatched. The V gene's germline CDR1 is SEHNR and CDR2 FQNEAQ (reference sequence). The DNA of the CDR3 is TGTGCCAGCAGCAAACAGGGGCTCGGCACCGGGGAGCTGTTTTTT. Amino acid sequence: CASSKQGLGTGELFF. The variable domain in full, completed from reference TRBV7-9 and TRBJ2-2, reads DTGVSQNPRHKITKRGQNVTFRCDPISEHNRLYWYRQTLGQGPEFLTYFQNEAQLEKSRLLSDRFSAERPKGSFSTLEIQRTEQGDSAMYLCASSKQGLGTGELFFGEGSRLTVL.

The chain uses TRBV18 and TRBJ1-5; TRBD1 matches at 9 bases. Germline loops: CDR1 KGHSH, CDR2 LQKENI. The CDR3 runs 17 residues. Trimming removed 2 bases from V and 2 bases from J; junction bases left unmatched: 7. CDR3 residues: CASSPTRGQGGNQPQHF. CDR3 coding DNA: TGTGCCAGCTCACCAACGAGGGGACAGGGTGGCAATCAGCCCCAGCATTTT.

This rearrangement joins TRBV30 to TRBJ2-7; D perhaps matches TRBD2 (5 bases). Trimming shortened V by 1 base and J by 13 bases, and 17 bases separated the two germline ends. Germline V gives CDR1 GTSNPN, CDR2 SVGIG (reference sequence). The CDR3 has 12 amino acids. CDR3 sequence reads: CAWSAPRAGRYF. Written as DNA, the CDR3 is TGTGCCTGGAGTGCTCCGAGGGCCGGACGTTACTTC.

V and J are TRBV29-1 and TRBJ2-2; TRBD2 agrees at 14 bases. The CDR3 length is 21 residues. Germline trimming cut 6 bases from V and 4 bases from J; bases unmatched to any gene: 22. Germline loops: CDR1 SQVTM, CDR2 ANQGSEA. The CDR3 reads CSVNGTSGSVETCSTTGELFF. The CDR3, as DNA: TGCAGCGTAAACGGGACTAGCGGGAGTGTCGAGACGTGCTCCACCACCGGGGAGCTGTTTTTT.

This clone was seen more than once but under ten times. This chain uses TRBV2 with TRBJ1-1; D gene unclear. V was cut by 4 bases and J by 5 bases, with 2 bases left in between. Germline lookup yields CDR1 SNHLY and CDR2 FYNNEI. This CDR3 is 10 amino acids long. Here the CDR3 DNA reads TGTGCCAGCAGTGTAACTGAAGCTTTCTTT. This codes for CASSVTEAFF.